Listed below are T cell receptor beta chains from one sample, sequenced in a study of T cell responses to AZD1222 COVID-19 vaccine. Repertoires were generated with immunoSEQ multiplex PCR, while TCRdb's copy carries only in-frame clones and drops some. The sample has tens of thousands of clones, 81% seen once; the top ten hold 20% to 30%. The source was peripheral blood, collected 28 days after the second AZD1222 dose. These receptors were taken from an adult who received the AZD1222 COVID-19 vaccine. The conserved cysteine and the conserved F or W are not part of the CDR3 here.

v_call: TRBV27; j_call: TRBJ1-1; cdr3_aa: ASSFLTGAEAF
v_call: TRBV18; j_call: TRBJ1-4; cdr3_aa: ASSPRGGQNEKLF
v_call: TRBV28; j_call: TRBJ2-7; cdr3_aa: ASSTAGQGLYEQY
v_call: TRBV27; j_call: TRBJ2-4; cdr3_aa: ASSSTRSNSASRAKNIQY
v_call: TRBV18; j_call: TRBJ1-5; cdr3_aa: ASSPTWGRDQPQH
v_call: TRBV28; j_call: TRBJ2-7; cdr3_aa: ASSFLSRGSYEQY
v_call: TRBV27; j_call: TRBJ1-3; cdr3_aa: ASSSTTGNTIY
v_call: TRBV9; j_call: TRBJ2-3; cdr3_aa: ASSVESATDTQY
v_call: TRBV7-3; j_call: TRBJ1-1; cdr3_aa: ASSPRPYTEAF
v_call: TRBV5-1; j_call: TRBJ2-3; cdr3_aa: ASSVLAGTSTDTQY
v_call: TRBV5-4; j_call: TRBJ2-3; cdr3_aa: ASSLRQLSTDTQY
v_call: TRBV6-5; j_call: TRBJ1-1; cdr3_aa: ASSYGVFNTEAF
v_call: TRBV9; j_call: TRBJ2-7; cdr3_aa: ASSVGSGSEQY
v_call: TRBV6-2/TRBV6-3; j_call: TRBJ2-7; cdr3_aa: ASSYSTGTVASYEQY
v_call: TRBV7-9; j_call: TRBJ2-5; cdr3_aa: ASGPSRGVQETQY
v_call: TRBV18; j_call: TRBJ2-7; cdr3_aa: ASSPTYEQY
v_call: TRBV18; j_call: TRBJ1-1; cdr3_aa: ASSPFSANTEAF
v_call: TRBV2; j_call: TRBJ2-7; cdr3_aa: ASSEQGTESYEQY
v_call: TRBV28; j_call: TRBJ1-5; cdr3_aa: ASSQGFDQPQH
v_call: TRBV19; j_call: TRBJ2-3; cdr3_aa: ASSISGRAADTQY
v_call: TRBV19; j_call: TRBJ2-1; cdr3_aa: ASSISAGLGSGDNEQF
v_call: TRBV7-3; j_call: TRBJ2-1; cdr3_aa: ASSRGPSGSIDEQF
v_call: TRBV5-4; j_call: TRBJ2-1; cdr3_aa: ASSSGTSGTSSYNEQF
v_call: TRBV7-6; j_call: TRBJ2-1; cdr3_aa: ASSLVGGRSNEQF
v_call: TRBV5-6; j_call: TRBJ2-3; cdr3_aa: ASSSRRSGVTDTQY
v_call: TRBV19; j_call: TRBJ1-5; cdr3_aa: ASTDVGGRWGNQPQH
v_call: TRBV20-1; j_call: TRBJ2-7; cdr3_aa: SASIAGPNYEQY
v_call: TRBV6-2/TRBV6-3; j_call: TRBJ2-1; cdr3_aa: ASSRLAGQSYNEQF
v_call: TRBV29-1; j_call: TRBJ2-2; cdr3_aa: SVASGAGELF
v_call: TRBV5-1; j_call: TRBJ2-3; cdr3_aa: ASSLDRRGRPDTQY
v_call: TRBV29-1; j_call: TRBJ1-4; cdr3_aa: SGVGTGGERLF